The 29 T cell receptor beta chains given below trace back to one sample, sequenced in a study of human T cells and chemical hapten exposure. TCRdb itself ran the RACE reads through MiXCR, one entry per CDR3 protein. The sample records around 69,000 distinct CDR3 sequences, about 8% being singletons. Specified time point: patch test 2, 6 weeks after DPC sensitization. Treatment described: therapeutic diphenylcyclopropenone sensitization with weekly scalp DPC. This sample comprised whole blood, obtained in connection with sensitization to the hapten diphenylcyclopropenone (DPC). The source is a woman aged 50 to 60 with alopecia areata. Some clones in this sample may be carry-over from other donors' samples.

In this sample, this clonotype turned up a few times. The chain combines TRBV12-3 or TRBV12-4 with TRBJ2-7; D perhaps matches TRBD1 (6 bases). V dropped 6 bases and J dropped 2 bases, with 11 bases sitting between them. CDR3 length: 13 amino acids. In DNA form, the CDR3 reads TGTGCCAGCAGCGCTGGACAGACCTACGAGCAGTACTTC. Translated, it gives CASSAGQTYEQYF.

The CDR3 sequence is CASSPPGTSGSSYNEQFF. As DNA, the CDR3 is TGTGCCAGCAGCCCCCCCGGGACTAGCGGGAGTTCCTACAATGAGCAGTTCTTC. This chain joins TRBV3-1 and TRBJ2-1; 14 bases agree with TRBD2. V gave up 4 bases and J gave up 1 base; unmatched junction bases: 6. The CDR3 runs to 18 residues. The V gene's germline CDR1 is LGHDT and CDR2 YNNKEL (reference sequence).

The chain links TRBV7-9 to TRBJ2-1; 9 nucleotides line up with TRBD2. V lost 5 bases and J lost 8; bases outside the gene matches: 16. The CDR3 is 17 amino acids. Germline V CDR1 and CDR2: SEHNR, FQNEAQ (reference sequence). CDR3 region: CASSPSPGGRASHEQFF. CDR3 DNA: TGTGCCAGCAGCCCGTCGCCCGGCGGGAGGGCCTCCCATGAGCAGTTCTTC. The entire variable domain, with the rest obtained from reference TRBV7-9 and TRBJ2-1, is as follows: DTGVSQNPRHKITKRGQNVTFRCDPISEHNRLYWYRQTLGQGPEFLTYFQNEAQLEKSRLLSDRFSAERPKGSFSTLEIQRTEQGDSAMYLCASSPSPGGRASHEQFFGPGTRLTVL.

The rearrangement uses TRBV5-1 and TRBJ1-4; D might be TRBD1 (5 bases). The V end lost 4 bases, the J end lost 5 bases, and 15 bases lay between the germline ends. CDR1 is SGHRS and CDR2 is YFSETQ in the germline V gene. The CDR3 has 15 residues. CDR3 nucleotides: TGCGCCAGCAGCCTTGGCAGGGCAGGGAATGAAAAACTGTTTTTT. Amino acid sequence: CASSLGRAGNEKLFF.

The genes are TRBV20-1 and TRBJ1-1; D perhaps matches TRBD1 (5 bases). The CDR3 has 14 amino acids. V lost 6 bases to trimming and J lost 4 bases, with 18 bases between them. The germline gives CDR1 DFQATT, CDR2 SNEGSKA (reference sequence). This CDR3 is CSASGRVTATEAFF. The CDR3 region has the DNA TGCAGTGCCTCGGGACGGGTTACGGCCACTGAAGCTTTCTTT.

The chain couples TRBV28 to TRBJ2-7; TRBD2 matches 10 bases. The J segment lost 4 bases and the V segment lost 8 bases, leaving 8 bases of the junction unmatched. The CDR3 is 14 amino acids. Germline values: CDR1 MDHEN, CDR2 SYDVKM. The CDR3 DNA is TGTGCCAGCCGCCCGCTAGCGGGAGTTTACGAGCAGTACTTC. Protein sequence: CASRPLAGVYEQYF.

In this sample, this clonotype turned up many times. The chain links TRBV7-2 to TRBJ1-5; D not certain. V was cut by 3 bases and J by 1 base, with 10 bases left in between. This CDR3 region has 15 residues. Germline V gene lookup returns CDR1 SGHTA and CDR2 FQGNSA. The CDR3, as DNA: TGTGCCAGCAGCTTGAGCGATTCGAGCAATCAGCCCCAGCATTTT. Translation: CASSLSDSSNQPQHF.

The chain carries TRBV7-9 and TRBJ1-1; 7 bases align to TRBD1. The length of the CDR3 is 15 residues. V gave up 4 bases and J gave up 4 bases; unmatched junction bases: 9. From germline, CDR1 is SEHNR and CDR2 FQNEAQ (reference sequence). Written as DNA, the CDR3 is TGTGCCAGCAGCTGGGGAGGGGGCGCGGCCACTGAAGCTTTCTTT. Amino acids: CASSWGGGAATEAFF.

The chain employs TRBV7-2 and TRBJ2-1; 7 bases align to TRBD1. This CDR3 spans 15 amino acids. J was trimmed by 5 bases and V by 5 bases; bases with no gene match: 9. Germline V lookup: CDR1 SGHTA, CDR2 FQGNSA. CDR3 in amino acids: CASSPRPGQNNEQFF. Here the CDR3 DNA reads TGTGCCAGCAGCCCGCGACCGGGACAGAACAATGAGCAGTTCTTC.

The sample holds many counts of this clonotype. The V and J genes are TRBV4-2 and TRBJ2-7, with 7 bases fitting TRBD2. Germline-derived CDR1 and CDR2 are LGHNA and YNFKEQ. V was pared by 3 bases and J by 5 bases, with 10 bases of the junction left unmatched. The CDR3 sequence is 15 residues long. The CDR3 DNA reads as TGTGCCAGCAGCCAGGCCCCGGGACTATCCCACGAGCAGTACTTC. This codes for CASSQAPGLSHEQYF.

This clonotype was seen ten or more times. The chain carries TRBV14 and TRBJ2-5; D call uncertain. The CDR3 spans 13 residues. CDR1 is SGHDN and CDR2 is FVKESK in the germline V gene. V was shortened by 8 bases and J by 2 bases, with 12 bases between the two germline ends. In DNA, the CDR3 is TGTGCCAGCTCCCCCGAGTTGCAAGAGACCCAGTACTTC. Its translation is CASSPELQETQYF.

V and J are TRBV20-1 and TRBJ1-1; possible D gene TRBD1, 6 bases. The V and J ends lost 4 bases and 2 bases respectively, with 20 bases between them. CDR3 length: 16 residues. Germline lookup yields CDR1 DFQATT and CDR2 SNEGSKA (reference sequence). The CDR3 here is CSATGEIRSLNTEAFF. CDR3 DNA: TGCAGTGCTACAGGGGAGATTCGGTCCTTAAACACTGAAGCTTTCTTT.

The rearrangement links TRBV12-5 to TRBJ2-3; D remains ambiguous. V was shortened by 1 base and J by 0 bases, with 8 bases between the two germline ends. Germline CDR1 and CDR2: LGHNT and FRNRAP. The CDR3 consists of 15 residues. CDR3 DNA: TGTGCTAGTGGTTTGGAGGGCCTAAGCACAGATACGCAGTATTTT. This sequence encodes CASGLEGLSTDTQYF.

The chain uses TRBV28 and TRBJ2-7; D uncertain. CDR1 and CDR2 from the germline V gene are MDHEN and SYDVKM. V was clipped by 10 bases and J by 0 bases, with 13 bases between them. There are 13 residues in the CDR3. The CDR3 is CATRSLSSYEQYF. The CDR3 DNA reads TGTGCCACCAGGTCACTGAGCTCCTACGAGCAGTACTTC.

The CDR3 coding sequence is TGTGCCAGCAGCTACAGCGGCGGGGGGGCGCCGGGGGAGCAGTTCTTC. This translates into CASSYSGGGAPGEQFF. The rearrangement links TRBV7-8 to TRBJ2-1, with TRBD2 matching 9 bases. The ends lost 4 bases at V and 10 bases at J; junction bases unmatched: 14. The V gene's germline CDR1 is SGHVS and CDR2 FQNEAQ. The CDR3 is 16 residues long.

The gene calls are TRBV2 and TRBJ2-6; TRBD1 aligns across 7 bases. CDR3 length equals 21 residues. V shed 5 bases, J shed 4 bases, and the junction held 23 bases outside the gene matches. Germline V CDR1 and CDR2: SNHLY, FYNNEI. CDR3 DNA sequence: TGTGCCAGCAGTCTCCTCAATCGACAGGGACCAAGGTACTCCGGGGCCAACGTCCTGACTTTC. Translated, it gives CASSLLNRQGPRYSGANVLTF.

There are many counts of this clonotype. This chain uses TRBV6-5 with TRBJ2-1; TRBD1 aligns across 9 bases. The CDR3 length is 15 residues. J lost 5 bases, V lost 5 bases, and 7 bases had no gene match. Germline V gives CDR1 MNHEY, CDR2 SVGAGI. The CDR3 reads CASSPGTGLNNEQFF. The CDR3 coding sequence is TGTGCCAGCAGTCCCGGGACAGGGCTGAACAATGAGCAGTTCTTC.

The chain combines TRBV19 with TRBJ1-5; 9 nucleotides match TRBD1. V was clipped by 5 bases and J by 1 base; unmatched bases: 6. CDR3 length: 16 amino acids. Per the germline V gene, CDR1 is LNHDA and CDR2 is SQIVND (reference sequence). The CDR3 coding sequence is TGTGCCAGTAGTCCCAGGACAGGGGCCAGCAATCAGCCCCAGCATTTT. Its protein product is CASSPRTGASNQPQHF.

The table lists this clonotype with a few counts. An end of the junction does not agree with germline; a read error may underlie this. The chain carries TRBV6-6 and TRBJ2-3, with TRBD2 identical over 10 bases. The CDR3 is 15 amino acids. Germline V CDR1 and CDR2: MNHNY, SVGAGI (reference sequence). This CDR3 reads CASSHSSGGTDTQYF. In nucleotides, the CDR3 is TGTGCCAGCAGTCACTCTAGCGGGGGAACAGATACGCAGTATTTT.

As to this clonotype: A much larger clone is a single base away; this may be a read error. Given the absence of the conserved phenylalanine or tryptophan at the CDR3 end, a read error is likely. The chain carries TRBV7-8 and TRBJ1-1, with D hard to call. Trimming pared 2 bases from V and 3 bases from J, leaving 7 bases between. Germline V gene data show CDR1 as SGHVS and CDR2 as FQNEAQ. The CDR3 is made up of 13 amino acids. The CDR3 bases are TGTGCCAGCAGCTTATTCGCGGACACTGAAGCTTTCCTT. Residues: CASSLFADTEAFL.

This clonotype was detected a few times. The chain joins TRBV19 to TRBJ1-3; no clear D gene. Germline CDR1 reads LNHDA; CDR2 reads SQIVND (reference sequence). Trimming removed 2 bases at V and 0 bases at J, with 14 bases between. CDR3 size: 17 residues. The CDR3 loop reads CASSIRSAGFSGNTIYF. For the CDR3, the DNA is TGTGCCAGTAGTATAAGATCGGCAGGATTCTCTGGAAACACCATATATTTT.

The genes are TRBV7-2 and TRBJ2-3, with 12 nucleotides matching TRBD2. The CDR3 is made up of 16 amino acids. Germline CDR1 and CDR2: SGHTA and FQGNSA. Trimming at V came to 6 bases and at J to 4 bases, leaving 8 bases not matched to a gene. The CDR3 sequence is CASRHPGLAGSDTQYF. In DNA form, the CDR3 reads TGTGCCAGCAGACATCCGGGACTAGCGGGTTCAGATACGCAGTATTTT. Using reference TRBV7-2 and TRBJ2-3 for the parts outside the CDR3, the full variable domain is GAGVSQSPSNKVTEKGKDVELRCDPISGHTALYWYRQSLGQGLEFLIYFQGNSAPDKSGLPSDRFSAERTGGSVSTLTIQRTQQEDSAVYLCASRHPGLAGSDTQYFGPGTRLTVL.

This clonotype occurred many times. The gene calls are TRBV4-1 and TRBJ1-3, with 7 bases fitting TRBD1. Germline V gives CDR1 MGHRA, CDR2 YSYEKL. V lost 7 bases and J lost 4; bases outside the gene matches: 10. CDR3 length: 15 amino acids. The CDR3 loop reads CASTPSDRNGNTIYF. DNA for the CDR3: TGCGCCAGCACCCCTTCGGACAGGAACGGAAACACCATATATTTT.

This clonotype has a handful of counts. This rearrangement joins TRBV29-1 to TRBJ2-1; TRBD2 agrees at 9 bases. This CDR3 region has 13 residues. Germline V lookup: CDR1 SQVTM, CDR2 ANQGSEA. Trimming cost V 4 bases and J 6 bases; bases outside gene matches: 4. CDR3 sequence (DNA): TGCAGCGTTGGGAGGGGACTAGCCAATGAGCAGTTCTTC. Its protein product is CSVGRGLANEQFF.

The rearrangement uses TRBV7-6 and TRBJ2-1; D might be TRBD2 (5 bases). In germline, CDR1 is SGHVS, CDR2 FNYEAQ. V was pared by 5 bases and J by 3 bases, with 17 bases between. The CDR3 runs 16 residues. The chain's CDR3 is CASSPQTSDYYNEQFF. The CDR3 DNA reads as TGTGCCAGCAGCCCACAAACTAGTGACTACTACAATGAGCAGTTCTTC.

DNA for the CDR3: TGTGCCAGCAGCCAAAGACTCGGCTCCGCCTACGAGCAGTACTTC. Residues: CASSQRLGSAYEQYF. The gene calls are TRBV3-1 and TRBJ2-7; D is ambiguous. The CDR3 extends over 15 amino acids. Germline V lookup: CDR1 LGHDT, CDR2 YNNKEL (reference sequence). V was clipped by 2 bases and J by 2 bases, with 13 bases between them.

This clonotype turned up a few times. Here the CDR3 DNA reads TGTGCCAGCAGCCTAGACAGGGGGATTACTGAAGCTTTCTTT. The encoded protein is CASSLDRGITEAFF. The chain combines TRBV2 with TRBJ1-1, with TRBD1 matching over 9 bases. Unmatched junction bases numbered 7, after V lost 6 bases and J lost 5 bases. Germline CDR1 reads SNHLY; CDR2 reads FYNNEI. This CDR3 is 14 amino acids long.

The chain uses TRBV5-5 and TRBJ2-7; D is undetermined. CDR1 is SGHKS and CDR2 is YYEKEE in the germline V gene (reference sequence). This CDR3 is built from 12 residues. V lost 3 bases and J 1 base, leaving 5 bases between the germline ends. CDR3 protein: CASSSNSYEQYF. For the CDR3, the DNA is TGTGCCAGCAGCTCCAATTCCTACGAGCAGTACTTC. The variable domain in full, completed from reference TRBV5-5 and TRBJ2-7, reads DAGVTQSPTHLIKTRGQQVTLRCSPISGHKSVSWYQQVLGQGPQFIFQYYEKEERGRGNFPDRFSARQFPNYSSELNVNALLLGDSALYLCASSSNSYEQYFGPGTRLTVT.

This clonotype was counted many times. This chain connects TRBV9 to TRBJ1-1; D uncertain. The CDR3 is 14 residues long. Germline-derived CDR1 and CDR2 are SGDLS and YYNGEE. V lost 1 base and J 1 base, leaving 8 bases between the germline ends. This CDR3 reads CASSVSTQNTEAFF. CDR3 nucleotides: TGTGCCAGCAGCGTAAGCACACAGAACACTGAAGCTTTCTTT.